The 15 T cell receptor beta chains given below trace back to one sample, sequenced in a study of technical replicates of blood from a few donors (dated by TCRdb to 2016 to 2017). The library was made by the immunoSEQ multiplex PCR assay. The table comes from immuneACCESS by way of TCRdb, which keeps in-frame sequences with V and J called. Part of the clones is missing from these tables; in studies checked, under half for an unresolved V gene and the rest for unknown reasons. In this sample the table shows some 70,000 clones, about 97% of which occur a single time. Jointly, the top ten make up about 0.24% of the sample. The sample consisted of T cells isolated from PBMCs. Receptors originate from a human donor in good health.

The chain uses TRBV20-1 and TRBJ2-5; D is unclear. The CDR3 contains 11 residues. Germline CDR1 and CDR2: DFQATT and SNEGSKA (reference sequence). Trimming removed 1 base from V and 4 bases from J, with 4 bases in between. CDR3 sequence (DNA): TGCAGTGCTAGAGCAGGAGAGACCCAGTACTTC. Translated: CSARAGETQYF.

This chain links TRBV29-1 with TRBJ2-5; the D gene is possibly TRBD1 (6 bases). V gave up 6 bases and J gave up 8 bases, with 16 bases separating them. The CDR3 extends over 12 amino acids. From germline, CDR1 is SQVTM and CDR2 ANQGSEA. The CDR3 reads CSVETGNSTQYF. The CDR3 nucleotides are TGCAGCGTAGAGACAGGAAATTCTACCCAGTACTTC.

This chain uses TRBV6-1 with TRBJ1-1, with TRBD1 identical over 8 bases. Unmatched junction bases numbered 7, after V lost 2 bases and J lost 5 bases. Germline V lookup: CDR1 MNHNS, CDR2 SASEGT. This CDR3 has 15 amino acids. CDR3 in DNA: TGTGCCAGCAGTGAAAAGACAGGGGCTAGGACTGAAGCTTTCTTT. Translated, it gives CASSEKTGARTEAFF.

The rearrangement joins TRBV13 to TRBJ2-2; 7 bases agree with TRBD1. CDR1 is PRHDT and CDR2 is FYEKMQ in the germline V gene (reference sequence). CDR3 length equals 15 residues. J lost 5 bases, V lost 5 bases, and 8 bases had no gene match. CDR3 DNA: TGTGCCAGCAGCCTCGACAGGGTGTTAACCGGGGAGCTGTTTTTT. Protein product: CASSLDRVLTGELFF.

J is TRBJ2-7 and V is TRBV7-9; no firm D call. This CDR3 contains 14 residues. Germline V gene data show CDR1 as SEHNR and CDR2 as FQNEAQ (reference sequence). V lost 5 bases to trimming and J lost 1 base, with 12 bases between them. The DNA for the CDR3 is TGTGCCAGCAGCCCTCCAGGTTATTCCTACGAGCAGTACTTC. As protein: CASSPPGYSYEQYF.

The V call is TRBV28, the J call TRBJ2-1, with 10 bases aligning to TRBD2. V trimming: 2 bases; J trimming: 2 bases; junction bases outside the gene matches: 0. Germline CDR1 MDHEN, CDR2 SYDVKM. The CDR3 extends over 15 amino acids. The CDR3 is CASSLTSGAYNEQFF. DNA for the CDR3: TGTGCCAGCAGTTTAACTAGCGGGGCCTACAATGAGCAGTTCTTC. The entire variable domain, with the rest obtained from reference TRBV28 and TRBJ2-1, is as follows: DVKVTQSSRYLVKRTGEKVFLECVQDMDHENMFWYRQDPGLGLRLIYFSYDVKMKEKGDIPEGYSVSREKKERFSLILESASTNQTSMYLCASSLTSGAYNEQFFGPGTRLTVL.

V is TRBV15 and J is TRBJ2-7, with 11 bases that match TRBD2. V trimming: 5 bases; J trimming: 4 bases; junction bases outside the gene matches: 10. Germline V gene data show CDR1 as LNHNV and CDR2 as YYDKDF (reference sequence). This CDR3 contains 16 residues. CDR3: CATSGILAGERYEQYF. The CDR3 DNA reads as TGTGCCACCAGCGGAATACTAGCGGGAGAGCGATACGAGCAGTACTTC.

V gene TRBV6-5 combines with J gene TRBJ2-7; a weak D match, TRBD1 (6 bases). Germline lookup yields CDR1 MNHEY and CDR2 SVGAGI. The CDR3 has 14 residues. The ends were cut back, 4 bases at V and 5 bases at J, with 15 bases in the middle. The CDR3 loop reads CASSWFDRLDEQYF. Written as DNA, the CDR3 is TGTGCCAGCAGTTGGTTCGACAGGCTCGACGAGCAGTACTTC.

This clone has just one count. The V call is TRBV6-1, the J call TRBJ2-7, with 9 bases that match TRBD2. The junction had 4 bases not matched to a gene; V was cut back by 1 base and J by 6 bases. Looked up from germline, CDR1 is MNHNS and CDR2 is SASEGT. The CDR3 runs 14 residues. This CDR3 reads CASSEVGSGSEQYF. The DNA for the CDR3 is TGTGCCAGCAGTGAAGTGGGTAGCGGGAGCGAGCAGTACTTC.

The chain has TRBV7-2 and TRBJ1-4; D remains ambiguous. The CDR3 has 14 amino acids. The V and J ends lost 3 bases and 6 bases respectively, with 11 bases between them. CDR1 and CDR2 from the germline V gene are SGHTA and FQGNSA. CDR3 amino acids: CASSLALSHEKLFF. The CDR3 DNA reads TGTGCCAGCAGCTTGGCATTGTCGCATGAAAAACTGTTTTTT.

For this clone: The junction shows a germline mismatch at one end, possibly a read error. The chain joins TRBV2 to TRBJ1-2, with D maybe TRBD1 (5 bases). CDR3 length: 8 amino acids. The germline CDR1 and CDR2 sequences are SNHLY and FYNNEI. CDR3 amino acids: CASTGGAF. CDR3 DNA: TGTGCCAGCACCGGAGGGGCCTTC. Together with reference TRBV2 and TRBJ1-2, the CDR3 gives the full variable domain: EPEVTQTPSHQVTQMGQEVILRCVPISNHLYFYWYRQILGQKVEFLVSFYNNEISEKSEIFDDQFSVERPDGSNFTLKIRSTKLEDSAMYFCASTGGAFGSGTRLTVV.

This chain connects TRBV6-5 to TRBJ2-7, with 7 nucleotides matching TRBD1. This CDR3 region has 13 residues. Germline V gene lookup returns CDR1 MNHEY and CDR2 SVGAGI. V gave up 6 bases and J gave up 3 bases; unmatched junction bases: 5. The CDR3 reads CASSRDRDYEQYF. In DNA, the CDR3 is TGTGCCAGCAGCCGGGACAGAGACTACGAGCAGTACTTC.

J is TRBJ1-5 and V is TRBV30; a possible D gene is TRBD1 (6 bases). Between the trimmed V and J ends, which lost 0 bases and 2 bases, there was a span of 8 bases. Germline V lookup: CDR1 GTSNPN, CDR2 SVGIG (reference sequence). There are 14 residues in the CDR3. The CDR3 is CAWSVRTGNQPQHF. The CDR3 nucleotides are TGTGCCTGGAGTGTAAGGACAGGCAATCAGCCCCAGCATTTT. Supplemented by reference TRBV30 and TRBJ1-5, the full variable domain reads SQTIHQWPATLVQPVGSPLSLECTVEGTSNPNLYWYRQAAGRGLQLLFYSVGIGQISSEVPQNLSASRPQDRQFILSSKKLLLSDSGFYLCAWSVRTGNQPQHFGDGTRLSIL.

The CDR3 bases are TGTGCCAGCAGGCTCTCGGGGGAGGGAAATGAGCAGTTCTTC. This translates into CASRLSGEGNEQFF. V gene TRBV6-4 combines with J gene TRBJ2-1, with TRBD2 matching over 7 bases. Germline V gene sequence: CDR1 MRHNA, CDR2 SNTAGT. CDR3 length: 14 amino acids. After removal of 6 bases from V and 7 bases from J, the junction contained 9 bases not matched to a gene.

The chain employs TRBV6-4 and TRBJ1-2; D is possibly TRBD1 (5 bases). The CDR3 sequence is 13 residues long. Per the germline V gene, CDR1 is MRHNA and CDR2 is SNTAGT. Trimming shortened V by 5 bases and J by 7 bases, and 14 bases separated the two germline ends. Here the CDR3 DNA reads TGTGCCAGCAGTTTTGAAGCAGGGTTTGGCTACACCTTC. It encodes CASSFEAGFGYTF.